This TCR beta chain was identified in a study of low-dose radiotherapy and immunotherapy resistance in tumors (dated by TCRdb to the early 2020s). In terms of the full investigation: In Cohort 1, 0.5 Gy per fraction was delivered every 2 weeks, and a total PTV dose of 6.5 Gy was prescribed. In Cohort 2, 1 Gy per fraction was delivered every two weeks, for a total of 13 Gy over 26 weeks. Nivolumab and ipilimumab were both given intravenously, with nivolumab at a 240 mg flat dose every two weeks and ipilimumab at 1 mg/kg every six weeks. Every two weeks, patients got intravenous cyclophosphamide at 200 mg/m2, given one day ahead of each radiation and immunotherapy administration. Patients took aspirin 300 mg orally once daily for four cycles, starting on cycle 1 day 1. No randomization into treatment groups was done for the people taking part in the trial. Eight patients were included in the translational analysis, namely three from the first dose cohort plus the first five from the second dose cohort.

Donors were enrolled in RACIN, a single-arm phase I dose-escalation trial in which nivolumab, ipilimumab, aspirin, low-dose cyclophosphamide and low-dose radiotherapy were combined. To be eligible, a patient needed to have an advanced solid tumor that was TIL-negative. First-strand cDNA was synthesized with Superscript III and a set of TRAV- and TRBV-specific primers, covering both TCRalpha and TCRbeta chains. A roughly 18-cycle PCR with Phusion amplified the TCRs, pairing a constant-region primer with the adapter that was attached to the V primers. The isolated mRNA was amplified using the MessageAmp II aRNA Amplification Kit, with in vitro transcription performed for approximately 16 hours at 37 degrees C. The Dynabeads mRNA DIRECT Purification Kit was used to isolate the mRNA for TCR sequencing. A second roughly 25-cycle Phusion PCR added indexed Illumina adapters, and products were purified with AMPure XP beads. For the original study's pipeline: Custom Perl scripts pooled TCR sequences encoding the same protein, removed out-of-frame sequences and computed each clonotype's abundance. Any TCR sequence supported by only a single read was excluded from analysis. Shannon entropy, Gini index, clonality, richness, and the frequency of TCRs shared between repertoires were included as repertoire metrics. Using fastp at Q25 and MiXCR, TCRdb reprocessed the public reads and kept productive beta chains. Rows with a matching CDR3 protein are joined into one entry that keeps the most common DNA and genes. The authors' filters were not applied to this entry. Here the sample has about 10,000 distinct CDR3 sequences; 35% to 50% occur a single time. The leading ten clones occupy about 6% of the sample.

This clonotype was counted a few times. Its target antigen remains unknown. Base qualities are missing; no much larger clone stands one base away. This clonotype was sampled from a human donor with advanced metastatic prostate, ovarian, gallbladder or colorectal cancer (not recorded which). This table probably holds off-target reads from a library built for another chain.

The base sequence is TGCGCCAGCAGTGAGATTCACTCAGTAGCCGGTAATTCACCCCTCCACTTT. This codes for CASSEIHSVAGNSPLHF. The rearranged chain carries TRBV10-2 and TRBJ1-6; the D gene cannot be named for sure. Reading the germline V gene gives CDR1 WSHSY and CDR2 SAAADI. From cysteine to phenylalanine, the CDR3 is 17 amino acids long. The entry retains the CDR3 DNA only, 51 bases that are in frame from base 1. Trimming removed 2 bases from V and 6 bases from J, leaving 17 bases between the germline ends.